This is a list of T cell receptor beta chains from one sample in a study of control samples from healthy donors and cancer patients. Sequencing was performed with immunoSEQ multiplex PCR; in TCRdb, only in-frame clones are kept and a portion is missing. The profile shows about 93,000 clones, 88% of them singletons. Input material: blood. All receptors come from a woman aged 65 to 85 in good health. Each CDR3 is given with its conserved first and last residue. The D gene is left open where the match is weak. A row's size may be missing; if present it is once, few, many or a size class.

>.|.|TRBJ1-4|TRBV5-4
TGTGCCAGCAGCTTGGAACCCCGGCGCGATGAAAAACTGTTTTTT
CASSLEPRRDEKLFF
>.|once|TRBJ2-2|TRBV30
TGTGCCTGGAGCGACGGGTGGAACACCGGGGAGCTGTTTTTT
CAWSDGWNTGELFF
>.|.|TRBJ1-2|TRBV6-6
TGTGCCAGCAGTCCTCCCAGCGGGGGTTTGGGCTACACCTTC
CASSPPSGGLGYTF
>TRBD1|once|TRBJ1-1|TRBV30
TGTGCCTGGGACAGGGGCAGTGACACTGAAGCTTTCTTT
CAWDRGSDTEAFF
>.|.|TRBJ1-5|TRBV5-8
TGTGCCAGCAGGCCGGCAGGGGTTGATCAGCCCCAGCATTTT
CASRPAGVDQPQHF
>TRBD1|.|TRBJ1-4|TRBV19
TGTGCCAGTAGTATAGGAGGACAGGGGAATGAAAAACTGTTTTTT
CASSIGGQGNEKLFF
>.|once|TRBJ2-3|TRBV5-8
TGTGCCAGCAGCCTTAGACGGTCAGATACGCAGTATTTT
CASSLRRSDTQYF
>TRBD1|.|TRBJ1-1|TRBV5-4
TGTGCCAGCAGTCCCCGACAGGGAAAGAACACTGAAGCTTTCTTT
CASSPRQGKNTEAFF
>.|.|TRBJ1-1|TRBV20-1
TGCAGTGTAATTGGGGTACCTGAAGCTTTCTTT
CSVIGVPEAFF
>TRBD1|.|TRBJ1-2|TRBV15
TGTGCCACCAGCAGAACCCGGACAGGCTATGGCTACACCTTC
CATSRTRTGYGYTF
>TRBD2|.|TRBJ2-3|TRBV9
TGTGCCAGCAGCCCTCGCCCCGGGACTAGCGGGAGAGATACGCAGTATTTT
CASSPRPGTSGRDTQYF
>.|.|TRBJ2-3|TRBV11-3
TGTGCCAGCAGCTTAGGTTCGGCGGCTTCTAGCACAGATACGCAGTATTTT
CASSLGSAASSTDTQYF
>TRBD2|.|TRBJ2-3|TRBV2
TGTGCCAGCAGTGAAAGCGCGACTAGCGGGGGAACAGATACGCAGTATTTT
CASSESATSGGTDTQYF
>.|.|TRBJ2-3|TRBV6-5
TGTGCCAGCAAGTTTGGGGGGACTAGCACAGATACGCAGTATTTT
CASKFGGTSTDTQYF
>.|.|TRBJ1-1|TRBV2
TGTGCCAGCAGTGAAGGGATAGGGGAAAACACTGAAGCTTTCTTT
CASSEGIGENTEAFF
>.|.|TRBJ2-2|TRBV27
TGTGCCAGCACCCCTTGGGGCAGGGGAGGAAACACCGGGGAGCTGTTTTTT
CASTPWGRGGNTGELFF
>.|.|TRBJ1-2|TRBV4-3
TGCGCCAGCAGCCAAGATAGTGGCAGAGTGGAAACCTTC
CASSQDSGRVETF
>TRBD1|.|TRBJ1-6|TRBV19
TGTGCCAGTAGTATGGCGGGACAGATCAATTCACCCCTCCACTTT
CASSMAGQINSPLHF
>TRBD1|.|TRBJ1-6|TRBV5-1
TGCGCCAGCAGCTTGGGGGACAGGGACTCACCCCTCCACTTT
CASSLGDRDSPLHF
>.|few|TRBJ2-7|TRBV5-1
TGCGCCAGCAGCCTCCGGGACACTGGCTACGAGCAGTACTTC
CASSLRDTGYEQYF
>TRBD1|.|TRBJ2-5|TRBV7-2
TGTGCCAGCAGCTCCCGCCGACAGGGGAGAGAGACCCAGTACTTC
CASSSRRQGRETQYF
>TRBD1|.|TRBJ1-2|TRBV28
TGTGCCAGCAGTTTCCTACAGGGGGACCTTAACTATGGCTACACCTTC
CASSFLQGDLNYGYTF
>TRBD2|.|TRBJ2-7|TRBV5-4
TGTGCCAGCAGCTTGGAGGGGACTAACGAGCAGTACTTC
CASSLEGTNEQYF
>.|.|TRBJ1-2|TRBV30
TGTGCCTGGAGTAGGGAGGGAGGCTACACCTTC
CAWSREGGYTF
>.|.|TRBJ1-1|TRBV28
TGTGCCAGCACCCGAACTGAAGCTTTCTTT
CASTRTEAFF
>TRBD1|.|TRBJ2-7|TRBV7-2
TGTGCCAGCAGCTTAGAGTCGGACAGGTTCACCTACGAGCAGTACTTC
CASSLESDRFTYEQYF
>.|.|TRBJ2-3|TRBV11-2
TGTGCCAGCAGCCCCCAGGGGAGAGGTGGAGATACGCAGTATTTT
CASSPQGRGGDTQYF
>TRBD2|once|TRBJ2-7|TRBV27
TGTGCCAGCAGTTTATCCGGACTAGCGGGGGGATACTCCTACGAGCAGTACTTC
CASSLSGLAGGYSYEQYF
>.|.|TRBJ2-3|TRBV11-2
TGTGCCAGCAGCTCCAGCACAGATACGCAGTATTTT
CASSSSTDTQYF
>.|medium-sized|TRBJ2-7|TRBV25-1
TGTGCCAGCAGCGTTGCGGTGGGCGAGCAGTACTTC
CASSVAVGEQYF
>.|many|TRBJ1-1|TRBV11-2
TGTGCCAGCAGCTTAGATCGGTTGGGAACCTCAGCTTTCTTT
CASSLDRLGTSAFF
>.|.|TRBJ2-3|TRBV3-1/TRBV3-2
TGTGCCAGCAGCCAAGAGAGGCGATCTTGGAATACGCAGTATTTT
CASSQERRSWNTQYF
>.|.|TRBJ2-7|TRBV30
TGTGCCTGGAGTGTGGGTAGGAGTTTCTACGAGCAGTACTTC
CAWSVGRSFYEQYF
>.|.|TRBJ2-7|TRBV5-4
TGTGCCAGCAGCTTGCCGGGATTAGGGGCCTACGAGCAGTACTTC
CASSLPGLGAYEQYF
>.|.|TRBJ1-2|TRBV30
TGTGCCTGGAGTCCCACACAGGGCTATGGCTACACCTTC
CAWSPTQGYGYTF
>.|.|TRBJ1-1|TRBV20-1
TGCAGCTGGGGGGTAACTGAAGCTTTCTTT
CSWGVTEAFF
>TRBD1|.|TRBJ1-1|TRBV7-2
TGTGCCAGCAGATTAGGGGGACAGGGGGGCACTGAAGCTTTCTTT
CASRLGGQGGTEAFF
>TRBD2|.|TRBJ2-2|TRBV11-2
TGTGCCAGCAGCTCTAGCGGGATCACCGGGGAGCTGTTTTTT
CASSSSGITGELFF
>.|.|TRBJ1-5|TRBV25-1
TGTGCCAGCAGTGACAGTGGTCAGCCCCAGCATTTT
CASSDSGQPQHF